This T cell receptor beta chain was documented in a study of Graves' ophthalmopathy and Graves' hyperthyroidism. This clonotype was counted ten times or more. The CDR3 runs to 14 residues. The ends lost 5 bases at V and 0 bases at J; junction bases unmatched: 4. The germline CDR1 and CDR2 sequences are LNHDA and SQIVND (reference sequence). Amplification targeted the TCR beta CDR3 regions, with RNA transcripts as the source material. Investigators did first-round RT-PCR with HTBI primers, then second-round multiplex PCR. TCRdb redid the calling of the multiplex PCR reads with MiXCR, one entry per CDR3 protein. Found here are a few hundred thousand distinct CDR3 sequences, about 16% of them singletons; the top ten hold 5.5% to 8%.

Input material: peripheral blood. The source is a woman aged 18-29 years with stable Graves' hyperthyroidism. This sequence joins TRBV19 and TRBJ2-7; 7 bases fit TRBD2. CDR3 region: CASSGGDFSYEQYF. CDR3 sequence (DNA): TGTGCCAGTAGTGGGGGGGACTTCTCCTACGAGCAGTACTTC.